A selection of T cell receptor beta chains follows, all from one sample in a study of Ad26.COV2.S vaccination and SARS-CoV-2 variants. Clones were read by immunoSEQ multiplex PCR, and TCRdb kept only the in-frame ones, dropping some. The sample lists 400,000 to 450,000 clones, approximately 90% occurring once. The material sequenced was peripheral blood, taken in a trial of Ad26.COV2.S vaccine versus placebo. These receptors were obtained from a person aged 18-60 years who received the Ad26.COV2.S COVID-19 vaccine or a placebo. The CDR3 runs from the conserved cysteine through the conserved F or W. The D gene is left open where the match is weak. Size values are once, few and many counts, or a class for expanded clones, and some rows have none.

v_call: TRBV18; clone_size: .; d_call: TRBD1; j_call: TRBJ2-7; cdr3_aa: CASSTGTGWYEQYF; cdr3_nt: TGTGCCAGCTCAACCGGGACAGGGTGGTACGAGCAGTACTTC
v_call: TRBV7-9; clone_size: .; d_call: .; j_call: TRBJ2-2; cdr3_aa: CASSYGQSKELFF; cdr3_nt: TGTGCCAGCAGCTATGGACAGTCTAAGGAGCTGTTTTTT
v_call: TRBV10-2; clone_size: .; d_call: .; j_call: TRBJ1-2; cdr3_aa: CASVGIRVANYGYTF; cdr3_nt: TGCGCCAGCGTTGGTATTCGGGTAGCTAACTATGGCTACACCTTC
v_call: TRBV6-2/TRBV6-3; clone_size: .; d_call: .; j_call: TRBJ1-1; cdr3_aa: CASSYSPPTEAFF; cdr3_nt: TGTGCCAGCAGTTACTCCCCCCCCACTGAAGCTTTCTTT
v_call: TRBV6-6; clone_size: .; d_call: TRBD1; j_call: TRBJ2-7; cdr3_aa: CASSYRDRGSEQYF; cdr3_nt: TGTGCCAGCAGCTACCGGGACAGGGGTTCCGAGCAGTACTTC
v_call: TRBV27; clone_size: .; d_call: .; j_call: TRBJ2-7; cdr3_aa: CASSPPSYEQYF; cdr3_nt: TGTGCCAGCAGTCCTCCTTCCTACGAGCAGTACTTC
v_call: TRBV7-2; clone_size: .; d_call: .; j_call: TRBJ2-7; cdr3_aa: CASSLVPYEQYF; cdr3_nt: TGTGCCAGCAGCTTGGTCCCCTACGAGCAGTACTTC
v_call: TRBV18; clone_size: once; d_call: .; j_call: TRBJ1-2; cdr3_aa: CASSPSKGHLSHSGGYTF; cdr3_nt: TGTGCCAGCTCACCTTCGAAGGGACACTTGTCCCACTCGGGCGGCTACACCTTC
v_call: TRBV5-4; clone_size: .; d_call: TRBD2; j_call: TRBJ2-2; cdr3_aa: CASSLGGLAGVTGELFF; cdr3_nt: TGTGCCAGCAGCTTGGGCGGCCTAGCGGGGGTAACCGGGGAGCTGTTTTTT
v_call: TRBV28; clone_size: once; d_call: .; j_call: TRBJ2-7; cdr3_aa: CASSLMGSSYEQYF; cdr3_nt: TGTGCCAGCAGTTTAATGGGGAGCTCCTACGAGCAGTACTTC
v_call: TRBV28; clone_size: .; d_call: TRBD1; j_call: TRBJ2-7; cdr3_aa: CASGGQNYEQYF; cdr3_nt: TGTGCCAGCGGGGGACAGAACTACGAGCAGTACTTC
v_call: TRBV10-2; clone_size: .; d_call: .; j_call: TRBJ1-1; cdr3_aa: CASTRYRESEAFF; cdr3_nt: TGCGCCAGCACTCGATACAGGGAATCTGAAGCTTTCTTT
v_call: TRBV6-2/TRBV6-3; clone_size: .; d_call: .; j_call: TRBJ1-4; cdr3_aa: CASSYSWGADEKLFF; cdr3_nt: TGTGCCAGCAGTTACTCATGGGGGGCTGATGAAAAACTGTTTTTT
v_call: TRBV24-1; clone_size: .; d_call: TRBD2; j_call: TRBJ2-3; cdr3_aa: CATTPAGNTDTQYF; cdr3_nt: TGTGCCACCACCCCAGCGGGGAACACAGATACGCAGTATTTT
v_call: TRBV5-1; clone_size: .; d_call: .; j_call: TRBJ1-5; cdr3_aa: CASSLRGGNQPQHF; cdr3_nt: TGCGCCAGCAGCTTGCGGGGTGGCAATCAGCCCCAGCATTTT
v_call: TRBV18; clone_size: .; d_call: TRBD1; j_call: TRBJ2-5; cdr3_aa: CASSRQTGGQETQYF; cdr3_nt: TGTGCCAGCTCCCGACAGACAGGGGGCCAAGAGACCCAGTACTTC
v_call: TRBV30; clone_size: .; d_call: .; j_call: TRBJ1-2; cdr3_aa: CAWSLGAGLYGYTF; cdr3_nt: TGTGCCTGGAGTTTGGGGGCAGGTCTCTATGGCTACACCTTC
v_call: TRBV6-2/TRBV6-3; clone_size: .; d_call: .; j_call: TRBJ1-2; cdr3_aa: CASSPDRDYGYTF; cdr3_nt: TGTGCCAGCAGCCCCGACAGAGACTATGGCTACACCTTC
v_call: TRBV6-5; clone_size: .; d_call: .; j_call: TRBJ2-7; cdr3_aa: CASSYSTGTYEQYF; cdr3_nt: TGTGCCAGCAGTTACTCAACAGGGACCTACGAGCAGTACTTC